This T cell receptor beta chain was profiled in a study of blood T cells in healthy people across ages. Remarks on this clonotype: This may be a read error, as it is one base from a much larger clone.

With a J-beta primer mix and a sample-barcoded 5' primer, a second PCR ran about 6 to 11 cycles. Each CDR3 protein is one row after TCRdb ran MiXCR on the 5' RACE reads. The sample contains 1.5 million to 2 million distinct CDR3 sequences, 25% to 30% of which appear only once. The CDR3 loop spans 13 amino acids. Germline values: CDR1 SQVTM, CDR2 ANQGSEA. The chain uses TRBV29-1 and TRBJ2-1; D not certain. The TCR comes from a woman aged 30 to 39 in good health. The sequencing input was blood. The CDR3 region has the DNA TGCAGCGCTGAAGATTGGACGGACAATGAGCAGTTCTTC. It specifies CSAEDWTDNEQFF.